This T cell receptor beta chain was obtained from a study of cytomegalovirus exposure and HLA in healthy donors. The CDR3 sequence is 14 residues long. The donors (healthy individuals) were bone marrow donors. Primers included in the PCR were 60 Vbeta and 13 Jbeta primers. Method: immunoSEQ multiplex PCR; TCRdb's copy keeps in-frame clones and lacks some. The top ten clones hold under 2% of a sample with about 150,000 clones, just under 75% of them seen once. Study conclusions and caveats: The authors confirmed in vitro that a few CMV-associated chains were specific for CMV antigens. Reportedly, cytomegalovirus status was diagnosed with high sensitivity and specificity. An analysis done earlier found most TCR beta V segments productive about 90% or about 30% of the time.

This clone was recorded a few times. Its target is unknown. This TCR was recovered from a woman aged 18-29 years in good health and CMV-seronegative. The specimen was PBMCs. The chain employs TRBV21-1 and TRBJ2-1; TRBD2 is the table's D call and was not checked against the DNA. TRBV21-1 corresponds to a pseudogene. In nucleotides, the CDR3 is TGTGCCAGCACGCGGACTAGCGCCGACAATGAGCAGTTCTTC. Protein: CASTRTSADNEQFF.